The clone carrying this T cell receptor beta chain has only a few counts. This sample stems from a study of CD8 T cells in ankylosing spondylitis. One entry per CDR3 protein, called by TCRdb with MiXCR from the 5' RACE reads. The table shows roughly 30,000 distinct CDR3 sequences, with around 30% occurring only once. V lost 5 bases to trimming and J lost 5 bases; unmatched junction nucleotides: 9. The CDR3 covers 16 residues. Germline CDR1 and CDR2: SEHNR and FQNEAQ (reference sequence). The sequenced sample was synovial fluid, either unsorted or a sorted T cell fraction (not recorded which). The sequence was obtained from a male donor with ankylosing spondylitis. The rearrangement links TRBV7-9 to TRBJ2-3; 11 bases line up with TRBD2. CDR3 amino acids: CASSTLSGRARDTQYF. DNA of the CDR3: TGTGCCAGCAGCACCCTTAGCGGGAGGGCCAGAGATACGCAGTATTTT.